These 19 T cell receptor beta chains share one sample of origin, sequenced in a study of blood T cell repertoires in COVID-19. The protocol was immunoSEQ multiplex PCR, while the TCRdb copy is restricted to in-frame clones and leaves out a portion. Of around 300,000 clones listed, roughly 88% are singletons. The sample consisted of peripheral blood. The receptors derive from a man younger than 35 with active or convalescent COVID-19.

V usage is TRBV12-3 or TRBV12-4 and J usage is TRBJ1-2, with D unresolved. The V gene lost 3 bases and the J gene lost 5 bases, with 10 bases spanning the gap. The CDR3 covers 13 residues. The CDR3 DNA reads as TGTGCCAGCAGTTTTACAGTAGTATATGGCTACACCTTC. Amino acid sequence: CASSFTVVYGYTF.

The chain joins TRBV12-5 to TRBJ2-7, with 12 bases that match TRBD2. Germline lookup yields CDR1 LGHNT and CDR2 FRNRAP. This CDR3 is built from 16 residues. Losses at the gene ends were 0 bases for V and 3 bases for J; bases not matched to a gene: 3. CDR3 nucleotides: TGTGCTAGTGGTTTGGTAGGGACTAGCGGGTTCTACGAGCAGTACTTC. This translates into CASGLVGTSGFYEQYF.

The CDR3 coding sequence is TGCGCCAGCATCAAGAAGAGGACAATCACCGGGGAGCTGTTTTTT. This sequence encodes CASIKKRTITGELFF. The genes are TRBV23-1 and TRBJ2-2, with a weak D call TRBD1 (5 bases). TRBV23-1 is sorted into the ORF group, with uncertain function. The CDR3 loop spans 15 amino acids. Trimming pared 7 bases from V and 4 bases from J, leaving 16 bases between.

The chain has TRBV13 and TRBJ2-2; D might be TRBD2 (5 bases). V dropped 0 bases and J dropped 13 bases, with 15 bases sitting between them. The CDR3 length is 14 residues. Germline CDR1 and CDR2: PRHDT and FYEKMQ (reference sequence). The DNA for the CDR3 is TGTGCCAGCAGCTTAGGGACGCCATCCGCGGGGCTGTTTTTT. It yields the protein CASSLGTPSAGLFF. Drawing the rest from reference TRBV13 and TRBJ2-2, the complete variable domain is AAGVIQSPRHLIKEKRETATLKCYPIPRHDTVYWYQQGPGQDPQFLISFYEKMQSDKGSIPDRFSAQQFSDYHSELNMSSLELGDSALYFCASSLGTPSAGLFFGEGSRLTVL.

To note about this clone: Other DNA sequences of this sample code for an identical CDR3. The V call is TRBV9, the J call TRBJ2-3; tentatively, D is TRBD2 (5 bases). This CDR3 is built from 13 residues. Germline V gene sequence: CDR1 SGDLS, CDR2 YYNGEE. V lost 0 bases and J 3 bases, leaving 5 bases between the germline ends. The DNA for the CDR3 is TGTGCCAGCAGCGTAGCGGGGACAGATACGCAGTATTTT. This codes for CASSVAGTDTQYF.

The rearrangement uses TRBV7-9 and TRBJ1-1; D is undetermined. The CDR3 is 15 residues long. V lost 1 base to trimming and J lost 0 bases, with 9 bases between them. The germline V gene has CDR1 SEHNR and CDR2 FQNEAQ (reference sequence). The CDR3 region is CASSLVGGLNTEAFF. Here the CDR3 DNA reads TGTGCCAGCAGCTTAGTCGGAGGCTTGAACACTGAAGCTTTCTTT.

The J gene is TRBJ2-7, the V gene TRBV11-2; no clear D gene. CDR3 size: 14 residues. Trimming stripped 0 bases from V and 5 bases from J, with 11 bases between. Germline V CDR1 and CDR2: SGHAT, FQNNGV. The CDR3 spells CASSLEDTLNEQYF. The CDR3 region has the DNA TGTGCCAGCAGCTTAGAAGACACACTCAACGAGCAGTACTTC.

The CDR3 sequence: CATSELAGGRETQYF. Written as DNA, the CDR3 is TGTGCCACCAGTGAACTAGCGGGGGGCCGGGAGACCCAGTACTTC. This chain joins TRBV24-1 and TRBJ2-5; TRBD2 aligns across 12 bases. This CDR3 has 15 residues. Unmatched junction bases numbered 4, after V lost 4 bases and J lost 5 bases. The germline V gene encodes CDR1 KGHDR and CDR2 SFDVKD.

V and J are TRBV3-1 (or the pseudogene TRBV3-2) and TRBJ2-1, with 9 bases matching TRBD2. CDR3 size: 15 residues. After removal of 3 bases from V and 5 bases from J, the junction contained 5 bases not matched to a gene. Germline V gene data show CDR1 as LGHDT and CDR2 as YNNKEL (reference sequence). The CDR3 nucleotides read TGTGCCAGCAGCCAGGGCGGGGGGGCCCACAATGAGCAGTTCTTC. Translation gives CASSQGGGAHNEQFF.

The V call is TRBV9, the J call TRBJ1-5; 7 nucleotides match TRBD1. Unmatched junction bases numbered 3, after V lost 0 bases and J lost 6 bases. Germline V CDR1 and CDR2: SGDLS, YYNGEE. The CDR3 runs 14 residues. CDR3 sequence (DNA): TGTGCCAGCAGCGTAGGAGGGGGCGGTCAGCCCCAGCATTTT. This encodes CASSVGGGGQPQHF.

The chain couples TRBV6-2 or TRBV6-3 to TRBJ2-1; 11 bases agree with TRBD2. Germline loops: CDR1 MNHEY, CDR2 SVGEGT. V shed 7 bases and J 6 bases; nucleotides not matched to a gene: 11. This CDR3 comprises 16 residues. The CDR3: CASTPVVAGGPNEQFF. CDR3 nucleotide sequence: TGTGCCAGCACCCCGGTGGTAGCGGGGGGGCCCAATGAGCAGTTCTTC.

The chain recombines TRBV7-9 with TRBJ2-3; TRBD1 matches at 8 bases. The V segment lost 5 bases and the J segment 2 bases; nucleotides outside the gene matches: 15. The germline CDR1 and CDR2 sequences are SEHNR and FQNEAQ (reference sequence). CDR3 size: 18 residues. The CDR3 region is CASSVNLNRGFSTDTQYF. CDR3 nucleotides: TGTGCCAGCAGCGTAAACCTAAACAGGGGGTTTTCCACAGATACGCAGTATTTT.

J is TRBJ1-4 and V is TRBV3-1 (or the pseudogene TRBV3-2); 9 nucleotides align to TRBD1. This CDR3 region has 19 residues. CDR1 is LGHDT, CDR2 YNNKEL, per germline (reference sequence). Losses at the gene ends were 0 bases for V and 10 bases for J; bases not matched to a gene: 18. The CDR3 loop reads CASSQDRDRVSGVSRKLFF. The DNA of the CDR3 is TGTGCCAGCAGCCAAGACCGGGACAGGGTCTCGGGCGTATCTCGAAAACTGTTTTTT.

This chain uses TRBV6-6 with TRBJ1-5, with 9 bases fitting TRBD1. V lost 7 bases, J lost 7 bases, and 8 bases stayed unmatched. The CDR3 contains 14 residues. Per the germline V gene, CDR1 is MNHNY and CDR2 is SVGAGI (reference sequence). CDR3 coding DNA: TGTGCCAGCATCACAGGGGGCGCGAGGCAGCCCCAGCATTTT. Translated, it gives CASITGGARQPQHF.

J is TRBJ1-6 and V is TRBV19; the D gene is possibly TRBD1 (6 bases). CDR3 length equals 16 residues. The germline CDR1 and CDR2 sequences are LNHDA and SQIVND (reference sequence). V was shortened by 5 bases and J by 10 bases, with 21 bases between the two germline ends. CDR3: CASSPLSTGYGSPLHF. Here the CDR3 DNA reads TGTGCCAGTAGTCCACTCTCTACAGGGTATGGCTCACCCCTCCACTTT.

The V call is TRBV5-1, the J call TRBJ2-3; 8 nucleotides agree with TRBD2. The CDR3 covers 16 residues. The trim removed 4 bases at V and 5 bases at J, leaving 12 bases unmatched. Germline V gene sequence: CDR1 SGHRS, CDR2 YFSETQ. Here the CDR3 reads CASSPAGRGAQDTQYF. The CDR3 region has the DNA TGCGCCAGCAGCCCCGCCGGGCGGGGGGCGCAAGATACGCAGTATTTT.

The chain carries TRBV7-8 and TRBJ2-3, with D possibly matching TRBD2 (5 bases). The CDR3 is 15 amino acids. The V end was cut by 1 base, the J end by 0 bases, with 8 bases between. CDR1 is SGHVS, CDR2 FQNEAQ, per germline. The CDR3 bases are TGTGCCAGCAGCTTAGGCCTAGCTAGCACAGATACGCAGTATTTT. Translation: CASSLGLASTDTQYF.

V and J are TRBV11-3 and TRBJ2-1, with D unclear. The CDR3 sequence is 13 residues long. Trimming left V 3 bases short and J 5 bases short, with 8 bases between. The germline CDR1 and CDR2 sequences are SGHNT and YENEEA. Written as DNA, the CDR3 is TGTGCCAGCAGCTTGAACAGAAACAATGAGCAGTTCTTC. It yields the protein CASSLNRNNEQFF.

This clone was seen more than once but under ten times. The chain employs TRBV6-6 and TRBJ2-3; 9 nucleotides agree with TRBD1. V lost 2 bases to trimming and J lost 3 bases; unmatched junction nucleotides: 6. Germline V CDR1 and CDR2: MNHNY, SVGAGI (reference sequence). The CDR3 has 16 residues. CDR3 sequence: CASSYHRGLGTDTQYF. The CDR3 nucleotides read TGTGCCAGCAGTTACCACAGGGGGCTGGGGACAGATACGCAGTATTTT.